Listed below are T cell receptor beta chains from one sample, sequenced in a study of T-cell reconstitution after alpha-beta-depleted transplantation in children. In TCRdb, the PCR reads were re-called with MiXCR into one record per CDR3 protein. The sample lists 550,000 to 800,000 distinct CDR3 sequences, 10% to 15% occurring once. Sequencing was performed on PBMCs, taken before TCRalphabeta/CD19-depleted stem cell transplant. These TCRs come from a girl aged 2 to 9 with congenital amegakaryocytic thrombocytopenia, due to receive a stem cell transplant. CDR3s include the opening cysteine and the closing phenylalanine or tryptophan. Fields, in order: D gene, V gene, J gene, clone size, CDR3 protein, CDR3 DNA. A D gene is named only where the DNA matches it firmly. Clone size is shown for a subset of rows, as once, few, many or a class of expanded clone.

TRBD1	TRBV6-1	TRBJ2-5	.	CASSPQGIGWETQYF	TGTGCCAGCAGTCCACAGGGGATAGGGTGGGAGACCCAGTACTTC
TRBD2	TRBV5-1	TRBJ2-7	.	CASSLGLAGGLAYEQYF	TGCGCCAGCAGCTTGGGACTAGCGGGAGGACTGGCCTACGAGCAGTACTTC
TRBD2	TRBV5-1	TRBJ2-7	.	CASSLTSGRLSQYEQYF	TGCGCCAGCAGCTTGACTAGCGGGAGGTTATCGCAGTACGAGCAGTACTTC
TRBD2	TRBV20-1	TRBJ2-5	many	CSASVPAGQETQYF	TGCAGTGCTAGTGTCCCAGCGGGGCAAGAGACCCAGTACTTC
TRBD2	TRBV4-1	TRBJ2-1	.	CASSRPSGLYNEQFF	TGCGCCAGCAGCCGTCCTAGCGGATTATACAATGAGCAGTTCTTC
.	TRBV25-1	TRBJ2-5	many	CASSDDPGQYF	TGTGCCAGCAGTGATGATCCCGGGCAGTACTTC
.	TRBV20-1	TRBJ1-4	many	CSARFLSSGGLFF	TGCAGTGCTAGATTCCTTTCCTCCGGGGGACTGTTTTTT
.	TRBV7-9	TRBJ2-3	few	CASTRLGGTDTQYF	TGTGCCAGCACTCGGTTGGGGGGCACAGATACGCAGTATTTT
.	TRBV10-2	TRBJ2-7	many	CASRLNVEQYF	TGCGCCAGCAGATTGAATGTCGAGCAGTACTTC
.	TRBV5-1	TRBJ2-1	many	CASSLARGVWYNEQFF	TGCGCCAGCAGCTTGGCCAGGGGGGTATGGTACAATGAGCAGTTCTTC
.	TRBV20-1	TRBJ2-7	few	CSAGPHDRSSYEQYF	TGCAGTGCCGGACCGCACGACAGGAGCTCCTACGAGCAGTACTTC
.	TRBV12-3/TRBV12-4	TRBJ2-7	.	CASSLALVLYEQYF	TGTGCCAGCAGTTTAGCGCTTGTTCTCTACGAGCAGTACTTC
.	TRBV11-2	TRBJ2-3	many	CASSLYIRQDSTDTQYF	TGTGCCAGCAGCTTATATATACGACAGGACAGCACAGATACGCAGTATTTT
.	TRBV20-1	TRBJ2-3	.	CSASSWLRLQSTDTQYF	TGCAGTGCTAGTTCGTGGCTGAGACTCCAGAGCACAGATACGCAGTATTTT
.	TRBV14	TRBJ2-7	.	CASSQDQSGPQYF	TGTGCCAGCAGCCAAGATCAGTCGGGACCCCAGTACTTC
.	TRBV5-1	TRBJ2-4	many	CASSPTSGVAKNIQYF	TGCGCCAGCAGCCCTACCTCAGGGGTGGCCAAAAACATTCAGTACTTC
.	TRBV20-1	TRBJ2-3	many	CSARDVSGVLLDTQYF	TGCAGTGCTAGAGATGTGTCGGGGGTCCTGTTGGATACGCAGTATTTT
.	TRBV12-3/TRBV12-4	TRBJ2-7	few	CASSLGPPGPHEQYF	TGTGCCAGCAGTTTAGGGCCCCCAGGTCCCCACGAGCAGTACTTC
.	TRBV20-1	TRBJ2-1	many	CSAQRVRWINEQFF	TGCAGTGCTCAGCGGGTAAGATGGATCAATGAGCAGTTCTTC
.	TRBV12-3/TRBV12-4	TRBJ1-1	many	CASKEFWAEAFF	TGTGCCAGCAAGGAGTTTTGGGCTGAAGCTTTCTTT
.	TRBV27	TRBJ2-1	many	CASRPTSDSLYNEQFF	TGTGCCAGCAGGCCCACCTCCGACAGCTTATACAATGAGCAGTTCTTC
TRBD2	TRBV28	TRBJ2-7	.	CASLGTSGASYEQYF	TGTGCCAGCCTGGGGACTAGCGGGGCCTCCTACGAGCAGTACTTC
.	TRBV5-1	TRBJ2-5	many	CASSTGTEGETQYF	TGCGCCAGCAGCACCGGGACCGAGGGCGAGACCCAGTACTTC
.	TRBV21-1	TRBJ1-4	.	CASSKGLAGEREKLFF	TGTGCCAGCAGCAAAGGTTTGGCAGGGGAACGTGAAAAACTGTTTTTT
.	TRBV10-3	TRBJ1-4	few	CAISERVAGKLFF	TGTGCCATCAGTGAGAGGGTAGCGGGAAAACTGTTTTTT
.	TRBV12-3/TRBV12-4	TRBJ2-7	.	CASSETRFTGSPYEQYF	TGTGCCAGCAGCGAGACAAGATTCACAGGGTCGCCCTACGAGCAGTACTTC
.	TRBV7-2	TRBJ2-7	.	CASSVGPPRNSYEQYF	TGTGCCAGCAGCGTAGGCCCGCCGCGGAACTCCTACGAGCAGTACTTC
.	TRBV15	TRBJ2-1	.	CATSPRGIGYNEQFF	TGTGCCACCAGCCCGCGGGGAATTGGTTACAATGAGCAGTTCTTC
TRBD1	TRBV5-1	TRBJ2-7	.	CASALRDRAYEQYF	TGCGCCAGCGCACTAAGGGACAGGGCCTACGAGCAGTACTTC
.	TRBV5-1	TRBJ2-1	many	CASSLGSSDWGWNNEQFF	TGCGCCAGCAGCTTGGGAAGCAGCGATTGGGGGTGGAACAATGAGCAGTTCTTC
TRBD1	TRBV7-8	TRBJ2-3	.	CASSRDRASSDTQYF	TGTGCCAGCAGCAGGGACAGGGCATCGTCAGATACGCAGTATTTT
.	TRBV5-1	TRBJ2-2	many	CASSWTLGTEGSGELFF	TGCGCCAGCAGCTGGACGCTAGGGACTGAGGGGTCCGGGGAGCTGTTTTTT
TRBD2	TRBV30	TRBJ2-7	.	CAWINSGSKEEQYF	TGTGCCTGGATAAATAGCGGGAGTAAAGAAGAGCAGTACTTC